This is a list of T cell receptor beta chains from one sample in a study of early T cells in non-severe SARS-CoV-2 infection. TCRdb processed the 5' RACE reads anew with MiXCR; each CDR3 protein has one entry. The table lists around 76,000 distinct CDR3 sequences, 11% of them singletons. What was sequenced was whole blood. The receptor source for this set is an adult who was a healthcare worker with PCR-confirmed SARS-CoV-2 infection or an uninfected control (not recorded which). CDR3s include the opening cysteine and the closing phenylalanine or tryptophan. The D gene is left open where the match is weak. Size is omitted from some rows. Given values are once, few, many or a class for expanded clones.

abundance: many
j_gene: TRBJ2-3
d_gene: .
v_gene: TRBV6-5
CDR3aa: CASSYLRNTDTQYF
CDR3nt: TGTGCCAGCAGTTATTTACGGAACACAGATACGCAGTATTTT

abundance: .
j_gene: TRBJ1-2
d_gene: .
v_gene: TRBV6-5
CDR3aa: CASRRGSSGLLGGYTF
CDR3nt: TGTGCCAGCAGGAGGGGATCCTCTGGATTATTGGGTGGCTACACCTTC

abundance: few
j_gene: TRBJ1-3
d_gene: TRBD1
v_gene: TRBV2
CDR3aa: CASSERTGGNTIYF
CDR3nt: TGTGCCAGCAGTGAGAGGACAGGTGGAAACACCATATATTTT

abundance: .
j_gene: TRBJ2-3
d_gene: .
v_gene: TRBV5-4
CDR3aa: CASSNEWSTDTQYF
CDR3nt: TGTGCCAGCAGCAACGAGTGGTCCACAGATACGCAGTATTTT

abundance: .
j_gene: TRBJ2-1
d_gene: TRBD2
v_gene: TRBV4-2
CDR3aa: CASSQGRGLVAVEEQFF
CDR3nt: TGTGCCAGCAGCCAAGGGCGAGGACTAGTGGCCGTCGAGGAGCAGTTCTTC

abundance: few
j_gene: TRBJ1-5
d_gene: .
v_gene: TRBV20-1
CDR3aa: CSARVGTSWGNQPQHF
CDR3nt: TGCAGTGCTAGAGTGGGGACGTCCTGGGGCAATCAGCCCCAGCATTTT

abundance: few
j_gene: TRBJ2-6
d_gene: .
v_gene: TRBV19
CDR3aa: CASNYLAGANVLTF
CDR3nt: TGTGCCAGTAATTATTTGGCTGGGGCCAACGTCCTGACTTTC

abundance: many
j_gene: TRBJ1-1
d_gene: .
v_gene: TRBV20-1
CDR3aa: CSASENTEAFF
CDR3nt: TGCAGTGCATCGGAGAACACTGAAGCTTTCTTT

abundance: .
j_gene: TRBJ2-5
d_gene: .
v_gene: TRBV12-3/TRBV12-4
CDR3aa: CVSSHLSTGVFPSFPRETQYF
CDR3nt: TGTGTCAGCAGTCATTTGAGTACTGGCGTCTTTCCTTCTTTCCCTAGGGAGACCCAGTACTTC

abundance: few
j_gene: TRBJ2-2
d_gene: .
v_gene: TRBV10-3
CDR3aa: CATGGQGEATGELFF
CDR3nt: TGTGCCACGGGAGGACAGGGAGAGGCGACCGGGGAGCTGTTTTTT

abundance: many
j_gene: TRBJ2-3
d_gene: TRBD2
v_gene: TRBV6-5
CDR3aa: CASQIAGGPDTQYF
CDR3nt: TGTGCCAGCCAGATAGCGGGGGGGCCGGATACGCAGTATTTT

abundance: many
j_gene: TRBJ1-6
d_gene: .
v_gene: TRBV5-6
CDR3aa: CASSRNSNSPLHF
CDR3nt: TGTGCCAGCAGCAGGAACAGTAATTCACCCCTCCACTTT

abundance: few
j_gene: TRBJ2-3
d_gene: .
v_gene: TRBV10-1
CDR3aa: CASSSQPGAGTDTQYF
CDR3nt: TGCGCCAGCAGTTCTCAGCCAGGGGCTGGCACAGATACGCAGTATTTT

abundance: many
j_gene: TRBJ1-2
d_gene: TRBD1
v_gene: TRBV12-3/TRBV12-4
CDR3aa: CASSRDRGGYGYTF
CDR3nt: TGTGCCAGCAGCCGGGACAGGGGAGGCTATGGCTACACCTTC

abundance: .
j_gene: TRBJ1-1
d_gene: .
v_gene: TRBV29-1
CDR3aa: CSVENGPPNTEAFF
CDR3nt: TGCAGCGTTGAAAACGGACCGCCGAACACTGAAGCTTTCTTT

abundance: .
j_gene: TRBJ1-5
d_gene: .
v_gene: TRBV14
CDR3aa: CASSQDSYQPQHF
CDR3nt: TGTGCCAGCAGCCAAGATAGCTATCAGCCCCAGCATTTT

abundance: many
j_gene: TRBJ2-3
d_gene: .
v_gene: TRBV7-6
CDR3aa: CASSSLLTDTQYF
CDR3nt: TGTGCCAGCAGCTCCTTGCTCACAGATACGCAGTATTTT

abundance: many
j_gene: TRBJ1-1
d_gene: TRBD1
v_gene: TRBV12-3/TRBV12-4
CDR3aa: CASSAGTGGEAFF
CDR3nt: TGTGCCAGCAGTGCCGGGACAGGGGGTGAAGCTTTCTTT

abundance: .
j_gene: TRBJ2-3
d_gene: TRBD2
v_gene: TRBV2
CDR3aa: CASRILAGGTDTQYF
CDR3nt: TGTGCCAGCAGGATCCTAGCGGGGGGGACAGATACGCAGTATTTT

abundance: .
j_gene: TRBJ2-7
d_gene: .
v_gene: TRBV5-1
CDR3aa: CASNPGTTAVGEQYF
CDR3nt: TGCGCCAGCAACCCCGGGACGACGGCCGTGGGTGAGCAGTACTTC

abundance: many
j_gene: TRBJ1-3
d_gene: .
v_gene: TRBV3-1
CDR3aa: CASSQVLAAGNTIYF
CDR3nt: TGTGCCAGCAGCCAAGTGTTGGCAGCTGGAAACACCATATATTTT

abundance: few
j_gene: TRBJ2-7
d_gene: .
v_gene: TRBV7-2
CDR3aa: CASSKRGGEQYF
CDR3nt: TGTGCCAGCAGCAAGAGGGGAGGCGAGCAGTACTTC

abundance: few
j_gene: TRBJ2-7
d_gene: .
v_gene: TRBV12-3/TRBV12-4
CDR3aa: CASSFSLQQGNPYEQYF
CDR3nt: TGTGCCAGCAGTTTCTCCCTCCAACAGGGCAACCCCTACGAGCAGTACTTC

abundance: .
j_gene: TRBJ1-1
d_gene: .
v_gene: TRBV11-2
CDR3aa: CASSLEDGGARGVAFF
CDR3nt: TGTGCCAGCAGCTTAGAGGACGGGGGGGCAAGAGGCGTAGCTTTCTTT

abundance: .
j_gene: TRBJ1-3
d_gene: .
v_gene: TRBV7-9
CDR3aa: CASSPQSSGNTIYF
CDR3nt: TGTGCCAGCAGCCCACAGAGCTCTGGAAACACCATATATTTT

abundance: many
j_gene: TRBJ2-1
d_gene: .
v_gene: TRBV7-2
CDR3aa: CASSLVRGEEQFF
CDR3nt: TGTGCCAGCAGCTTAGTCCGGGGAGAAGAGCAGTTCTTC

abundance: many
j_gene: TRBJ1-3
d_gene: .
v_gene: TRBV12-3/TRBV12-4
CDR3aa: CASPDSSSGNTIYF
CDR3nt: TGTGCCAGTCCGGACAGCAGCTCTGGAAACACCATATATTTT

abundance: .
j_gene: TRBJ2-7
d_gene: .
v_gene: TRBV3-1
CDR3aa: CASSAYREGEQYF
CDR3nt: TGTGCCAGCAGCGCCTACAGGGAGGGCGAGCAGTACTTC

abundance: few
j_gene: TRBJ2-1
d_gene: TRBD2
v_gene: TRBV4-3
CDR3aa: CASSQDGLAGGYNEQFF
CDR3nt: TGCGCCAGCAGCCAAGACGGACTAGCGGGGGGTTACAATGAGCAGTTCTTC

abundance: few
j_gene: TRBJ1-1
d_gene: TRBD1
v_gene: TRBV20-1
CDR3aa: CSARGTGGFYAEAFF
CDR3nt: TGCAGTGCCCGTGGGACAGGGGGTTTTTATGCTGAAGCTTTCTTT

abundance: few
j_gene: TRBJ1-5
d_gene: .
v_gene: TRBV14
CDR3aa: CASSLGLNQPQHF
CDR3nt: TGTGCCAGCAGCCTGGGGCTCAATCAGCCCCAGCATTTT

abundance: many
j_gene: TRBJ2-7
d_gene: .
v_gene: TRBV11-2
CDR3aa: CASSLGISYEQYF
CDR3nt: TGTGCCAGCAGCTTAGGCATCTCCTACGAGCAGTACTTC

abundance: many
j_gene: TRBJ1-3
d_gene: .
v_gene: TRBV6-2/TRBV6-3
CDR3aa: CASSQNPDGGNTIYF
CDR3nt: TGTGCCAGCAGTCAGAACCCGGACGGGGGAAACACCATATATTTT

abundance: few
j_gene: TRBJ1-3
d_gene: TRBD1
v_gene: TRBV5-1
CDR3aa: CASRDRGGSGNTIYF
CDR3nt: TGCGCCAGCAGGGACAGAGGGGGCAGCGGAAACACCATATATTTT

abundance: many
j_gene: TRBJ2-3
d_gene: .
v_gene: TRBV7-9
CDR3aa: CASSPHQQGNPSTDTQYF
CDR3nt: TGTGCCAGCAGCCCTCACCAACAGGGTAACCCTAGCACAGATACGCAGTATTTT

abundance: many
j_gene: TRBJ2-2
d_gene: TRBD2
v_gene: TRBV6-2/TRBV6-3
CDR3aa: CASHVLAGTGELFF
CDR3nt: TGTGCCAGCCACGTCTTAGCGGGCACCGGGGAGCTGTTTTTT

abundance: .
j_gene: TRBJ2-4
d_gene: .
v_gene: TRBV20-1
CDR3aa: CSADGKNIQYF
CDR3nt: TGCAGTGCTGACGGGAAAAACATTCAGTACTTC

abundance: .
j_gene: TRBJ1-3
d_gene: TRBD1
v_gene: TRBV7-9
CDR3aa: CASSQTGGSGNTIYF
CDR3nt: TGTGCCAGCAGCCAAACAGGGGGCTCTGGAAACACCATATATTTT

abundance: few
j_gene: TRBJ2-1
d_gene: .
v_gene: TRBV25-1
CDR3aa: CASSESSYNEQFF
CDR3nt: TGTGCCAGCAGTGAATCCTCCTACAATGAGCAGTTCTTC

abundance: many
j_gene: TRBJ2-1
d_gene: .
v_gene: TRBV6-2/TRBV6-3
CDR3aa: CASSWGRGAVNEQFF
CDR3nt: TGTGCCAGCAGTTGGGGCCGGGGGGCCGTCAATGAGCAGTTCTTC

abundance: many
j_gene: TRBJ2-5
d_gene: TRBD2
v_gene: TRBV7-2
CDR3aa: CASSPWAGGQETQYF
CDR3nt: TGTGCCAGCAGCCCCTGGGCGGGGGGCCAAGAGACCCAGTACTTC

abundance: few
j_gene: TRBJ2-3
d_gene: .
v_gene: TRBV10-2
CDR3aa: CASSEFMRGGTDTQYF
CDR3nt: TGCGCCAGCAGTGAGTTTATGCGGGGCGGCACAGATACGCAGTATTTT

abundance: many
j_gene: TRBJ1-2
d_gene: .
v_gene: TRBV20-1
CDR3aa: CSARLNNQAGYTF
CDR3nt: TGCAGTGCTAGGCTCAACAACCAGGCTGGCTACACCTTC

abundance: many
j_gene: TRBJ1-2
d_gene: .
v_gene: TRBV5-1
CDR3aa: CASSLVAGRTNYGYTF
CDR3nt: TGCGCCAGCAGCTTGGTGGCGGGACGGACTAACTATGGCTACACCTTC

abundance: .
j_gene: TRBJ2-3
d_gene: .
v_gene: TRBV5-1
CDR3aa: CASSPGTHTGTDTQYF
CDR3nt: TGCGCCAGCAGCCCTGGCACCCACACTGGGACAGATACGCAGTATTTT

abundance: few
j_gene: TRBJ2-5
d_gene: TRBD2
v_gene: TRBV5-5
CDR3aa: CASSLGLAGTGTQYF
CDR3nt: TGTGCCAGCAGCTTGGGACTAGCGGGGACGGGAACCCAGTACTTC

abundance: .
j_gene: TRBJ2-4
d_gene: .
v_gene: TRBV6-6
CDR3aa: CASGRGEIQYF
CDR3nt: TGTGCCAGCGGAAGGGGGGAAATTCAGTACTTC

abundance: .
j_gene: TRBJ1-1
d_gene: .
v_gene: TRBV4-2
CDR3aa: CASSQPGQHTEAFF
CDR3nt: TGTGCCAGCAGCCAGCCAGGACAGCACACTGAAGCTTTCTTT

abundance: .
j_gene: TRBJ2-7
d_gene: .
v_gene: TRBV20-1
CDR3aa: CSASGQNYEQYF
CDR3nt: TGCAGTGCTAGTGGACAGAACTACGAGCAGTACTTC

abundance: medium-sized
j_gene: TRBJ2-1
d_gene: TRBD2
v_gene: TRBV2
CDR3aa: CATIAGGPDEQFF
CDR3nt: TGTGCCACTATAGCGGGGGGGCCGGATGAGCAGTTCTTC

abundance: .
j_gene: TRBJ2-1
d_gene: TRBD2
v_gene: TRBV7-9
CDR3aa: CASSLSRGGGDEQFF
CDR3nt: TGTGCCAGCAGCCTCTCTCGGGGGGGCGGCGATGAGCAGTTCTTC

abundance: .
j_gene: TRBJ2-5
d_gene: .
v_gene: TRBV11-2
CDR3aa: CASSAGTYQETQYF
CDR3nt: TGTGCCAGCAGCGCCGGGACGTACCAAGAGACCCAGTACTTC

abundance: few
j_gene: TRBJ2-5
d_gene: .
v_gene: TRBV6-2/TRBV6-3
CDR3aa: CASTEDTLQETQYF
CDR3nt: TGTGCCAGCACCGAGGACACGCTCCAAGAGACCCAGTACTTC

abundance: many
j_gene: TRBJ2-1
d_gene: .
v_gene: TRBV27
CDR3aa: CASTPWGDSYNEQFF
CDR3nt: TGTGCCAGCACCCCCTGGGGGGACAGCTACAATGAGCAGTTCTTC

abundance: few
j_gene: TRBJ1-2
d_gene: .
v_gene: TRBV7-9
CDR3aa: CASSSTLTGTRTNYGYTF
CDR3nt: TGTGCCAGCAGCTCAACTCTTACCGGGACACGGACTAACTATGGCTACACCTTC